This entry describes one TCR beta chain. The antigen remains unidentified. The data belong to a study of monozygotic twins with cystic fibrosis. Study-wide background: Library input was about 3.3 micrograms of fragmented DNA, with 15 PCR cycles. General study findings and limits: V usage most resembled the co-twin in 13 of 16 pairs. Monozygotic CF twins shared more identical nucleotide clonotypes than unrelated patients. The repertoire was suggested to be naive-dominated, clonality median about 0.0094.

V gave up 5 bases and J gave up 9 bases; unmatched junction bases: 7. This CDR3 is 14 amino acids long. The germline CDR1 and CDR2 sequences are MRHNA and SNTAGT. Produced via immunoSEQ multiplex PCR; TCRdb's table is partial and in-frame only. Here the sample spans roughly 14,000 clones, roughly 98% being singletons. The TCR was taken from a girl aged 2 to 9 with cystic fibrosis. Sequencing was carried out using blood. The chain is built from TRBV6-4 and TRBJ2-1; 10 positions agree with TRBD2. CDR3 loop: CASSLLAGVSEQFF. In DNA, the CDR3 is TGTGCCAGCAGTTTGCTAGCGGGAGTAAGTGAGCAGTTCTTC.